This TCR beta chain was recovered during a study of CD8+ T cells in alopecia areata. Notes on the study in general: Lesional scalp displayed greater clonality than normal scalp, most notably in alopecia totalis/universalis.

This CDR3 comprises 15 residues. Per germline, CDR1 SGHDT and CDR2 YYEEEE. V shed 4 bases, J shed 11 bases, and the junction held 11 bases outside the gene matches. Note on this clone: Its antigen is still unknown.

The authors extracted RNA and reverse transcribed it into cDNA as the sequencing template. Libraries were prepared by immunoSEQ multiplex PCR; TCRdb keeps only in-frame clonotypes and omits some of them. The repertoire holds fewer than 150,000 clones, with 55% to 80% as singletons. The sample consisted of CD4+ T cells sorted from blood. This sequence originates from a human donor in good health. The chain has TRBV5-6 and TRBJ1-6, with TRBD1 matching 8 bases. The DNA of the CDR3 is TGTGCCAGCAGCGGAATGACAGGGGATGCGACACCCCTCCACTTT. Translating it yields CASSGMTGDATPLHF.